These T cell receptor beta chains were read from a single sample in a study of identical twins. TCRdb re-called the 5' RACE reads with MiXCR, one entry per CDR3 protein. The profile covers 250,000 to 350,000 distinct CDR3 sequences, with 8% to 9.5% appearing a single time and around 7.1% taken by the ten largest. The sample was also linked to a second study, of yellow fever vaccine responses in identical twins.

The sample was CD8+ T cells sorted from blood. Receptors were obtained from a woman aged 18 to 35 in good health. Both conserved end residues are part of each CDR3. A D gene is named only where the DNA matches it firmly. The size of a clone is reported for some rows only, either as once, few or many, or as a class for expanded clones.

j_gene: TRBJ1-2; v_gene: TRBV10-3; d_gene: .; abundance: .; CDR3nt: TGTGCCATCAGTGAGATTAACTATGGCTACACCTTC; CDR3aa: CAISEINYGYTF
j_gene: TRBJ2-7; v_gene: TRBV6-2/TRBV6-3; d_gene: .; abundance: .; CDR3nt: TGTGCCAGCAGCCACAAACGTCCGCTAACCTCCTACGAGCAGTACTTC; CDR3aa: CASSHKRPLTSYEQYF
j_gene: TRBJ2-1; v_gene: TRBV29-1; d_gene: .; abundance: many; CDR3nt: TGCAGCGTTGTTGTCCTTATGGACAATGAGCAGTTCTTC; CDR3aa: CSVVVLMDNEQFF
j_gene: TRBJ1-1; v_gene: TRBV7-9; d_gene: TRBD1; abundance: many; CDR3nt: TGTGCCAGCAGCTCCAACAGGGGGAGCACTGAAGCTTTCTTT; CDR3aa: CASSSNRGSTEAFF
j_gene: TRBJ1-1; v_gene: TRBV4-3; d_gene: .; abundance: many; CDR3nt: TGCGCCAGCAGCCAAGATCGGGGTAGAACTGAAGCTTTCTTT; CDR3aa: CASSQDRGRTEAFF
j_gene: TRBJ1-2; v_gene: TRBV29-1; d_gene: .; abundance: many; CDR3nt: TGCAGCGTTCTAGGGGGTTATGGCTACACCTTC; CDR3aa: CSVLGGYGYTF
j_gene: TRBJ2-7; v_gene: TRBV28; d_gene: TRBD1; abundance: many; CDR3nt: TGTGCCAGCAGTTTCAAGAGACAGGGGGCCCCTACCTACGAGCAGTACTTC; CDR3aa: CASSFKRQGAPTYEQYF
j_gene: TRBJ1-4; v_gene: TRBV27; d_gene: .; abundance: few; CDR3nt: TGTGCCAGCAGTTCCTCTCTGGGGGGTGAAAAACTGTTTTTT; CDR3aa: CASSSSLGGEKLFF
j_gene: TRBJ2-7; v_gene: TRBV28; d_gene: .; abundance: .; CDR3nt: TGTGCCAGCAGCACCCGACCCGGGCTCTACGAGCAGTACTTC; CDR3aa: CASSTRPGLYEQYF
j_gene: TRBJ2-5; v_gene: TRBV6-2/TRBV6-3; d_gene: .; abundance: .; CDR3nt: TGTGCCAGCAGTTACTCGACGGAACCTCGGTTCGGGGAGACCCAGTACTTC; CDR3aa: CASSYSTEPRFGETQYF
j_gene: TRBJ2-2; v_gene: TRBV4-2; d_gene: .; abundance: many; CDR3nt: TGTGCCAGCAGCCAAGTGTCCAACACTAACACCGGGGAGCTGTTTTTT; CDR3aa: CASSQVSNTNTGELFF
j_gene: TRBJ2-1; v_gene: TRBV20-1; d_gene: TRBD2; abundance: few; CDR3nt: TGCAGTGCTAGGAGCCTAGCGGGGAATGAGCAGTTCTTC; CDR3aa: CSARSLAGNEQFF
j_gene: TRBJ2-5; v_gene: TRBV6-2/TRBV6-3; d_gene: .; abundance: .; CDR3nt: TGTGCCAGCAAATCGTCCGCATGGGAGGAAAGAATGGAGACCCAGTACTTC; CDR3aa: CASKSSAWEERMETQYF
j_gene: TRBJ2-1; v_gene: TRBV3-1; d_gene: TRBD2; abundance: .; CDR3nt: TGTGCCAGCAACCAGGGACTAGCGGGGGGGCCAGAATACAATGAGCAGTTCTTC; CDR3aa: CASNQGLAGGPEYNEQFF